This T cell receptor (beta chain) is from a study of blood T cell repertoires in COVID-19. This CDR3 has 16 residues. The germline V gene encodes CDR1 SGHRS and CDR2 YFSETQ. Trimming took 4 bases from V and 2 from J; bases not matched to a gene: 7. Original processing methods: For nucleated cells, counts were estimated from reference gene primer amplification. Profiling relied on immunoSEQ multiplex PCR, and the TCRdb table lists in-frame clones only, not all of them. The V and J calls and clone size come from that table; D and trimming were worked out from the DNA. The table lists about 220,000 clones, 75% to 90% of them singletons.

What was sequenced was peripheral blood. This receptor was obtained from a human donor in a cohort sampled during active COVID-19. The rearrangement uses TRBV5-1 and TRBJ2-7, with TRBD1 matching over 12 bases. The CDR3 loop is CASSEVGTGGTYEQYF. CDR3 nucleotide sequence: TGCGCCAGCAGCGAGGTCGGGACAGGGGGCACCTACGAGCAGTACTTC. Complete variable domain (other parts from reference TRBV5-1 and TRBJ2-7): KAGVTQTPRYLIKTRGQQVTLSCSPISGHRSVSWYQQTPGQGLQFLFEYFSETQRNKGNFPGRFSGRQFSNSRSEMNVSTLELGDSALYLCASSEVGTGGTYEQYFGPGTRLTVT.